This entry concerns a single T cell receptor beta chain. The data stem from a study of T cell responses to AZD1222 COVID-19 vaccine. With 2 bases removed from V and 7 bases from J, the gap between germline ends came to 18 bases. Germline V lookup: CDR1 SGHNT, CDR2 YENEEA. The CDR3 length is 15 residues. Profiling relied on immunoSEQ multiplex PCR, and the TCRdb table lists in-frame clones only, not all of them. Of 120,000 or so clones listed, approximately 85% were seen once; the top ten hold about 1.5%. The chain combines TRBV11-3 with TRBJ2-7, with D perhaps assigned TRBD1 or TRBD2 (6 bases each). The TCR comes from an adult in good health. The specimen comprised peripheral blood, sampled on day 0 of AZD1222 vaccination. The CDR3 sequence: CASSLRGLALGEQYF. The CDR3 DNA reads as TGTGCCAGCAGCTTACGGGGGCTAGCGCTGGGGGAGCAGTACTTC.